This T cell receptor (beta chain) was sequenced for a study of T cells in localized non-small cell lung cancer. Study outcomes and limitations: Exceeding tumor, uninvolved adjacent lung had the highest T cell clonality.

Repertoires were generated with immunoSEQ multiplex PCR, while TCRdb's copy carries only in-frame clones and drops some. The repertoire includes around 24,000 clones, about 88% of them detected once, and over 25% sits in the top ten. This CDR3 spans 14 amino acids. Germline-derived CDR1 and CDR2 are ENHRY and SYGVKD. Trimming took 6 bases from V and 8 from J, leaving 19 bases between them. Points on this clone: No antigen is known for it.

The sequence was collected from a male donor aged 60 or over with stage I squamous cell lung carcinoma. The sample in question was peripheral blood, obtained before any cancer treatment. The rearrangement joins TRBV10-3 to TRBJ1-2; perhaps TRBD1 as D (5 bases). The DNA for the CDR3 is TGTGCCATCAGCCGGGCCGAGACGAGGGGAGGCTACACCTTC. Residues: CAISRAETRGGYTF.